This is a list of T cell receptor beta chains from one sample in a study of blood T cell repertoires in COVID-19. Here immunoSEQ multiplex PCR was the method, and the copy in TCRdb shows in-frame clones only, minus some. This table holds roughly 150,000 clones, 78% found once. Sequencing input: peripheral blood. These receptors were collected from a woman older than 75 with acute or convalescent COVID-19. Each CDR3 is given with its conserved first and last residue. The D gene is left open where the match is weak. Where a row states a size, it is once, few, many or the class of an expanded clone; other rows omit it.

length: 15; size: NA; D: NA; V: TRBV5-1; J: TRBJ2-7; DNA: TGCGCCAGCAGCTCCTCTCCAGCGGCCACCTACGAGCAGTACTTC; CDR3: CASSSSPAATYEQYF
length: 13; size: NA; D: NA; V: TRBV5-1; J: TRBJ2-2; DNA: TGCGCCAGCAGCTTGGTCCGGACCGGGGAGCTGTTTTTT; CDR3: CASSLVRTGELFF
length: 15; size: NA; D: NA; V: TRBV19; J: TRBJ1-2; DNA: TGTGCCAGTAGTAGGGCAGGCGTCAGTAACTATGGCTACACCTTC; CDR3: CASSRAGVSNYGYTF
length: 17; size: once; D: TRBD1; V: TRBV7-3; J: TRBJ2-3; DNA: TGTGCCAGCAGCTTAAAAGGGGGCAGTTCTAGCACAGATACGCAGTATTTT; CDR3: CASSLKGGSSSTDTQYF
length: 18; size: NA; D: TRBD2; V: TRBV19; J: TRBJ2-7; DNA: TGTGCCAGTATGGGGGGGGTATTGCTAGCTAGGTTCTCCTACGAGCAGTACTTC; CDR3: CASMGGVLLARFSYEQYF
length: 14; size: few; D: NA; V: TRBV19; J: TRBJ1-2; DNA: TGTGCCAGTAGTATAGGGGGCGGAAACTATGGCTACACCTTC; CDR3: CASSIGGGNYGYTF
length: 14; size: NA; D: NA; V: TRBV6-5; J: TRBJ2-2; DNA: TGTGCCAGCAGGTCTACGCGGGGCGCCGGGGAGCTGTTTTTT; CDR3: CASRSTRGAGELFF
length: 15; size: NA; D: NA; V: TRBV6-5; J: TRBJ1-3; DNA: TGTGCCAGCAGTTACTCGGAGGGCTCTGGAAACACCATATATTTT; CDR3: CASSYSEGSGNTIYF
length: 13; size: NA; D: NA; V: TRBV5-6; J: TRBJ2-3; DNA: TGTGCCAGCAGCTACCCCGGAGCTGATACGCAGTATTTT; CDR3: CASSYPGADTQYF
length: 14; size: once; D: NA; V: TRBV19; J: TRBJ1-2; DNA: TGTGCCAGTAGCCTGGGGGGGCACCTCGATGGCTACACCTTC; CDR3: CASSLGGHLDGYTF
length: 22; size: NA; D: TRBD1; V: TRBV9; J: TRBJ2-3; DNA: TGTGCCAGCAGCGTAGCTACTGGGGACAGGGTTCGGGCGGGAGTTTTTCCAGATACGCAGTATTTT; CDR3: CASSVATGDRVRAGVFPDTQYF
length: 17; size: once; D: TRBD1; V: TRBV4-2; J: TRBJ1-5; DNA: TGTGCCAGCAGCCAAGTGTCGACACAGGGGATGAATCAGCCCCAGCATTTT; CDR3: CASSQVSTQGMNQPQHF
length: 15; size: NA; D: NA; V: TRBV13; J: TRBJ1-3; DNA: TGTGCCAGCAGTTCTCCAGGGCCGTCTGGAAACACCATATATTTT; CDR3: CASSSPGPSGNTIYF
length: 15; size: NA; D: TRBD2; V: TRBV2; J: TRBJ2-5; DNA: TGTGCCAGCAGTGAAGACGGGGGGGCCTTGGAGACCCAGTACTTC; CDR3: CASSEDGGALETQYF
length: 14; size: NA; D: NA; V: TRBV19; J: TRBJ2-7; DNA: TGTGCCAGCTCACATCCGGGACACCTCTACGAGCAGTACTTC; CDR3: CASSHPGHLYEQYF
length: 16; size: once; D: NA; V: TRBV5-1; J: TRBJ2-2; DNA: TGCGCCAGCAGCTTGCGCGGGACCTCGGGCACCGGGGAGCTGTTTTTT; CDR3: CASSLRGTSGTGELFF
length: 14; size: NA; D: NA; V: TRBV30; J: TRBJ1-1; DNA: TGTGCCTGGATTCTCGGGGTCGGTGGTACTGAAGCTTTCTTT; CDR3: CAWILGVGGTEAFF
length: 16; size: NA; D: TRBD2; V: TRBV5-1; J: TRBJ2-1; DNA: TGCGCCAGCAGCTTAGGTCGGGGGGGCGGTTACAATGAGCAGTTCTTC; CDR3: CASSLGRGGGYNEQFF
length: 19; size: NA; D: TRBD2; V: TRBV7-8; J: TRBJ2-1; DNA: TGTGCCAGCAGCTCCGGACTAGCGGGACCGATTAGCTCCTACAATGAGCAGTTCTTC; CDR3: CASSSGLAGPISSYNEQFF
length: 15; size: NA; D: NA; V: TRBV20-1; J: TRBJ2-3; DNA: TGCAGTGCTAGTAGGTGGGGGGTAAATACAGATACGCAGTATTTT; CDR3: CSASRWGVNTDTQYF
length: 12; size: NA; D: NA; V: TRBV5-1; J: TRBJ2-7; DNA: TGCGCCAGCAGCCCTCCCAGCTACGAGCAGTACTTC; CDR3: CASSPPSYEQYF
length: 15; size: NA; D: TRBD1; V: TRBV7-3; J: TRBJ2-3; DNA: TGTGCCAGCAGCCGATCAGGACAGGGAACAGATACGCAGTATTTT; CDR3: CASSRSGQGTDTQYF
length: 15; size: NA; D: NA; V: TRBV6-5; J: TRBJ1-5; DNA: TGTGCCAGCACCGAAAACGGGGTGCTGAACCAGCCCCAGCATTTT; CDR3: CASTENGVLNQPQHF
length: 14; size: NA; D: TRBD1; V: TRBV28; J: TRBJ2-1; DNA: TGTGCCAGCAGTTCGGGACAGTTGAAGGGTGAGCAGTTCTTC; CDR3: CASSSGQLKGEQFF
length: 15; size: few; D: NA; V: TRBV5-1; J: TRBJ1-6; DNA: TGCGCCAGCAGCTTGGGGGACATACAGAATTCACCCCTCCACTTT; CDR3: CASSLGDIQNSPLHF
length: 17; size: NA; D: TRBD1; V: TRBV5-1; J: TRBJ1-5; DNA: TGCGCCAGCAGCCCGGGACAGGGAGGGTATAGCAATCAGCCCCAGCATTTT; CDR3: CASSPGQGGYSNQPQHF
length: 14; size: NA; D: TRBD2; V: TRBV2; J: TRBJ2-1; DNA: TGTGCCGGGGGGTGGGGGGGATCCTACAATGAGCAGTTCTTC; CDR3: CAGGWGGSYNEQFF
length: 16; size: NA; D: TRBD1; V: TRBV19; J: TRBJ1-6; DNA: TGTGCCAGTAGTATTTTCCCGGACAGGGGAAATTCACCCCTCCACTTT; CDR3: CASSIFPDRGNSPLHF
length: 14; size: NA; D: TRBD1; V: TRBV6-5; J: TRBJ1-1; DNA: TGTGCCAGCAGTCCCGACAGGGGGAACACTGAAGCTTTCTTT; CDR3: CASSPDRGNTEAFF
length: 16; size: NA; D: TRBD1; V: TRBV4-1; J: TRBJ1-4; DNA: TGCGCCAGCAGCCAAGTTCCGGGACAGGGAGGGGAAAAACTGTTTTTT; CDR3: CASSQVPGQGGEKLFF
length: 13; size: NA; D: NA; V: TRBV6-4; J: TRBJ2-1; DNA: TGTGCCAGCAGTGGCGGATCCTACAATGAGCAGTTCTTC; CDR3: CASSGGSYNEQFF
length: 14; size: NA; D: NA; V: TRBV6-6; J: TRBJ1-5; DNA: TGTGCCAGCTCCGCTCGTAGTAGCAATCAGCCCCAGCATTTT; CDR3: CASSARSSNQPQHF
length: 13; size: NA; D: NA; V: TRBV7-9; J: TRBJ1-5; DNA: TGTGCCAGCAGCTTCGACGGGGGGCAGCCCCAGCATTTT; CDR3: CASSFDGGQPQHF
length: 14; size: NA; D: NA; V: TRBV7-9; J: TRBJ1-2; DNA: TGTGCCAGCAGCTTAGATGACAGTAACTATGGCTACACCTTC; CDR3: CASSLDDSNYGYTF
length: 16; size: NA; D: TRBD2; V: TRBV7-9; J: TRBJ2-1; DNA: TGTGCCAGCAGCTTGATGGGACTAGCGGGAGTGGATGAGCAGTTCTTC; CDR3: CASSLMGLAGVDEQFF
length: 15; size: few; D: NA; V: TRBV7-9; J: TRBJ2-3; DNA: TGTGCCAGCAGCGATACCCCCTACAGCACAGATACGCAGTATTTT; CDR3: CASSDTPYSTDTQYF
length: 15; size: NA; D: TRBD2; V: TRBV19; J: TRBJ2-7; DNA: TGTGCCAGTAGTATAAAGCGGGGACCCCCCTACGAGCAGTACTTC; CDR3: CASSIKRGPPYEQYF